This T cell receptor (beta chain) was recorded in a study of blood T cells in healthy people across ages. The germline V gene encodes CDR1 WSHSY and CDR2 SAAADI. This CDR3 is 13 amino acids long. Primed by a sample-barcoded 5' primer and a J-beta primer mix, a second PCR proceeded for roughly 6 to 12 cycles. TCRdb reanalysed the 5' RACE reads using MiXCR and keeps one entry per CDR3 protein. Of 600,000 to 900,000 distinct CDR3 sequences listed, roughly 25% were seen once; the top ten hold less than 3.5%. For this clonotype: Its cognate antigen is unknown. Germline and junction disagree at one end, which may indicate a read error.

Points from the study as a whole: Diversity estimates drawn from one million T cells were deemed underestimates. As age increased, TCR beta diversity per million T cells fell in a roughly linear fashion.

These sequences were also reported in another study, on T cells of mothers and their children.

The chain has TRBV10-2 and TRBJ2-7; D may be TRBD2 (6 bases). Sequenced: blood. The receptor's source is a boy aged 10-17 years in good health. The CDR3 loop is CASREGGRDEQYF. DNA for the CDR3: TGCGCCAGCCGTGAGGGAGGACGGGACGAGCAGTACTTC.